This is a list of T cell receptor beta chains from one sample in a study of tumor-infiltrating lymphocytes in primary liver carcinoma. TCRdb used MiXCR to reprocess the multiplex PCR reads, holding one entry per CDR3 protein. The top ten hold roughly an eighth of the sample, which has 80,000 or so distinct CDR3 sequences, 70% to 80% seen once. Sequencing input: liver tumor tissue from sampling region 4. The receptor set was obtained from a woman in her fifties or sixties with primary liver carcinoma and hepatitis B virus infection. Each CDR3 is given with its conserved first and last residue. Each record gives: J gene, V gene, D gene, clone size, CDR3 protein, CDR3 DNA. The D gene is left open where the match is weak. Some rows mark clone size as missing; the rest say once, few, many or name a class of expanded clone.

J: TRBJ2-3; V: TRBV29-1; D: -; size: -; CDR3: CSDGKTSGRTDTQYF; DNA: TGCAGCGATGGCAAGACTAGTGGGAGGACAGATACGCAGTATTTT
J: TRBJ2-2; V: TRBV29-1; D: TRBD2; size: -; CDR3: CSVKGLVTNTGELFF; DNA: TGCAGCGTAAAGGGACTAGTGACGAATACCGGGGAGCTGTTTTTT
J: TRBJ2-6; V: TRBV18; D: -; size: -; CDR3: CASSPFEGMAGANVLTF; DNA: TGTGCCAGCTCACCATTTGAGGGGATGGCTGGGGCCAACGTCCTGACTTTC
J: TRBJ2-1; V: TRBV6-1; D: TRBD2; size: -; CDR3: CTTSAGGSYNEQFF; DNA: TGTACCACCAGTGCGGGGGGCTCCTACAATGAGCAGTTCTTC
J: TRBJ1-5; V: TRBV28; D: TRBD1; size: -; CDR3: CASSFLQGVGQPQHF; DNA: TGTGCCAGCAGTTTTTTACAGGGGGTAGGTCAGCCCCAGCATTTT
J: TRBJ1-1; V: TRBV7-8; D: -; size: once; CDR3: CASSSGDIEALF; DNA: TGTGCCAGCAGTTCAGGGGATATTGAAGCTCTCTTT
J: TRBJ1-1; V: TRBV11-3; D: TRBD1; size: -; CDR3: CASSAGGSDSEAIF; DNA: TGTGCCAGCAGCGCAGGGGGTTCGGACTCTGAAGCTATCTTT
J: TRBJ2-1; V: TRBV5-1; D: TRBD2; size: once; CDR3: CASSPLADKAGTSRQHEQFF; DNA: TGCGCCAGCAGCCCCCTGGCGGACAAGGCAGGGACTAGTAGGCAGCATGAGCAGTTCTTC
J: TRBJ2-7; V: TRBV20-1; D: TRBD1; size: -; CDR3: CSATGTGLPERYF; DNA: TGCAGTGCTACTGGGACAGGGCTCCCCGAGCGGTACTTC
J: TRBJ2-3; V: TRBV29-1; D: -; size: -; CDR3: CSVGTSWADTQYF; DNA: TGCAGCGTCGGAACTAGTTGGGCAGATACGCAGTATTTT
J: TRBJ2-2; V: TRBV12-3/TRBV12-4; D: TRBD1; size: -; CDR3: CARQTGAGGELSF; DNA: TGTGCCAGACAGACAGGGGCAGGCGGGGAGCTGTCTTTT
J: TRBJ1-2; V: TRBV6-1; D: -; size: -; CDR3: CVSSEQETYGYTF; DNA: TGTGTCAGCAGTGAACAGGAAACCTATGGCTACACATTC
J: TRBJ1-5; V: TRBV20-1; D: -; size: -; CDR3: CSARGGSTVSAQHF; DNA: TGCAGTGCTAGAGGAGGGTCCACCGTTTCGGCCCAGCATTTT
J: TRBJ1-3; V: TRBV20-1; D: TRBD1; size: -; CDR3: CSAPLLHRGGLGNTIYF; DNA: TGCAGTGCTCCTCTCCTCCACAGGGGAGGCCTTGGAAACACCATATATTTT
J: TRBJ2-7; V: TRBV20-1; D: TRBD2; size: -; CDR3: CSATQEREFYEQYF; DNA: TGCAGTGCTACTCAAGAGCGGGAGTTCTACGAGCAGTACTTC
J: TRBJ2-1; V: TRBV14; D: TRBD2; size: many; CDR3: CAPKWGLAGGPCEQFF; DNA: TGTGCCCCCAAATGGGGACTAGCGGGAGGGCCGTGTGAGCAGTTCTTC
J: TRBJ2-1; V: TRBV6-2/TRBV6-3; D: TRBD2; size: -; CDR3: CASSYNGGRSNEQFF; DNA: TGTGCCAGCAGTTACAATGGCGGGAGATCTAATGAGCAGTTCTTC
J: TRBJ1-5; V: TRBV6-2/TRBV6-3; D: -; size: many; CDR3: CASSPSRGRNNQPQHF; DNA: TGTGCCAGCAGCCCAAGTAGGGGAAGGAACAATCAGCCCCAGCATTTT
J: TRBJ2-7; V: TRBV11-2; D: TRBD2; size: few; CDR3: CANSYGGRTSGSEQYF; DNA: TGTGCCAATAGCTACGGCGGGAGGACCTCGGGAAGCGAGCAGTATTTC
J: TRBJ1-1; V: TRBV9; D: -; size: -; CDR3: CASSAVGIKGSGNTEAFF; DNA: TGTGCCAGCAGCGCCGTCGGGATTAAGGGGTCGGGGAACACTGAAGCTTTCTTT
J: TRBJ2-2; V: TRBV10-1; D: -; size: -; CDR3: CASSKGSAGKLFF; DNA: TGCGCAAGCAGTAAGGGGTCGGCCGGGAAGCTGTTTTTT
J: TRBJ1-1; V: TRBV19; D: -; size: -; CDR3: CASNLGNTEAFF; DNA: TGTGCCAGCAACCTGGGGAACACTGAAGCTTTCTTT
J: TRBJ1-1; V: TRBV28; D: TRBD1; size: few; CDR3: CASSFPDRDRPEAFF; DNA: TGTGCCAGCAGTTTTCCCGACAGGGACAGGCCCGAAGCTTTCTTT
J: TRBJ1-1; V: TRBV20-1; D: -; size: -; CDR3: CSAGANTEAFF; DNA: TGCAGTGCAGGGGCGAACACTGAAGCTTTCTTT
J: TRBJ1-3; V: TRBV11-2; D: TRBD1; size: -; CDR3: CACSSRPDRGVYYGNTIYF; DNA: TGTGCCTGCAGCTCACGCCCGGACAGGGGAGTATACTATGGAAACACCATATATTTT
J: TRBJ1-4; V: TRBV28; D: -; size: -; CDR3: CASSNRQSGEKLFF; DNA: TGTGCCAGCAGTAATCGACAGAGTGGAGAAAAACTGTTTTTT
J: TRBJ2-3; V: TRBV6-5; D: -; size: -; CDR3: CASSHGDTQYF; DNA: TGTGCCAGCAGTCACGGAGATACACAGTATTTT
J: TRBJ2-3; V: TRBV28; D: TRBD2; size: -; CDR3: CASSFGGALSTQYF; DNA: TGTGCCAGCAGTTTCGGGGGGGCGCTTAGTACGCAGTATTTT
J: TRBJ1-2; V: TRBV14; D: TRBD1; size: -; CDR3: CAISPGQGAPGYTF; DNA: TGTGCCATCAGCCCGGGACAGGGGGCACCAGGCTACACCTTC
J: TRBJ2-1; V: TRBV4-1; D: -; size: many; CDR3: CASSQDGRSYNEQFF; DNA: TGCGCCAGCAGCCAAGACGGGAGATCCTACAATGAGCAGTTCTTC
J: TRBJ2-2; V: TRBV10-1; D: -; size: many; CDR3: CASSKGSAGELFF; DNA: TGCGCCAGCAGTAAGGGGTCGGCCGGGGAGCTGTTTTTT
J: TRBJ2-3; V: TRBV11-1; D: TRBD2; size: large; CDR3: CASSLRQRAGESHF; DNA: TGTGCCAGCAGCTTAAGGCAACGTGCGGGAGAGTCTCACTTT
J: TRBJ1-1; V: TRBV29-1; D: TRBD1; size: many; CDR3: CSANRGLNTEAFF; DNA: TGCAGCGCAAACAGGGGGTTGAACACTGAAGCTTTCTTT
J: TRBJ1-3; V: TRBV4-2; D: TRBD1; size: -; CDR3: CASSQETGGGNTIYF; DNA: TGTGCCAGCAGCCAGGAGACAGGGGGAGGAAACACCATATATTTT
J: TRBJ2-1; V: TRBV5-1; D: TRBD1; size: many; CDR3: CASSARQGSSYNEQFF; DNA: TGCGCCAGCAGCGCCAGACAGGGGAGCTCCTACAATGAGCAGTTCTTC
J: TRBJ1-2; V: TRBV4-2; D: -; size: once; CDR3: CASSHEREIRGWGYAF; DNA: TGTGCCAGCAGCCATGAGAGGGAGATCCGGGGTTGGGGCTACGCCTTC
J: TRBJ1-5; V: TRBV12-3/TRBV12-4; D: -; size: -; CDR3: CASSHHQGRGQPQHF; DNA: TGTGCCAGCAGTCACCACCAAGGGCGGGGTCAGCCCCAGCATTTT
J: TRBJ2-5; V: TRBV11-2; D: TRBD2; size: -; CDR3: CASSLSLAGEIQYF; DNA: TGTGCCAGCAGCTTATCGCTAGCGGGAGAGATTCAGTATTTC
J: TRBJ2-7; V: TRBV4-2; D: -; size: -; CDR3: CACSQDFRGTGSHEQYF; DNA: TGTGCCTGCAGCCAAGATTTTCGCGGGACGGGCTCCCACGAGCAGTACTTC
J: TRBJ2-3; V: TRBV7-8; D: -; size: many; CDR3: CASSLEVPDTQYF; DNA: TGTGCCAGCAGCTTAGAGGTGCCAGATACGCAGTATTTT
J: TRBJ2-3; V: TRBV5-1; D: -; size: -; CDR3: CASSSTASRTDTQYF; DNA: TGCGCCAGCAGCTCCACCGCGAGTAGGACAGATACGCAGTATTTT
J: TRBJ2-4; V: TRBV28; D: TRBD2; size: -; CDR3: CASSSPGLAIKKNIEYF; DNA: TGTGCCAGCAGTTCTCCAGGACTAGCCATCAAGAAAAACATTGAGTACTTC
J: TRBJ2-3; V: TRBV28; D: -; size: once; CDR3: CASRDSVGTDTQYF; DNA: TGTGCCAGCAGGGACAGTGTTGGCACAGATACGCAGTATTTT
J: TRBJ2-1; V: TRBV6-1; D: TRBD2; size: -; CDR3: CASSIRLAGGSCNEQFF; DNA: TGTGCCAGCAGTATCCGACTAGCGGGAGGGTCGTGCAATGAGCAGTTCTTC
J: TRBJ2-3; V: TRBV11-2; D: -; size: -; CDR3: CASRLDLGDTRYF; DNA: TGTGCCAGCAGATTAGATCTAGGAGATACGCGGTATTTT
J: TRBJ2-1; V: TRBV7-3; D: -; size: -; CDR3: CASSAGHSGGEQFF; DNA: TGTGCCAGCAGCGCAGGGCACTCCGGGGGTGAGCAGTTCTTC
J: TRBJ2-3; V: TRBV12-3/TRBV12-4; D: -; size: -; CDR3: CASLWRKKSKDTQYF; DNA: TGTGCCAGCCTCTGGCGGAAGAAAAGCAAAGATACGCAGTATTTT
J: TRBJ2-1; V: TRBV6-6; D: TRBD2; size: many; CDR3: CASSGLAGGPNEQFF; DNA: TGTGCCAGCAGTGGACTAGCGGGAGGGCCTAATGAGCAGTTCTTC